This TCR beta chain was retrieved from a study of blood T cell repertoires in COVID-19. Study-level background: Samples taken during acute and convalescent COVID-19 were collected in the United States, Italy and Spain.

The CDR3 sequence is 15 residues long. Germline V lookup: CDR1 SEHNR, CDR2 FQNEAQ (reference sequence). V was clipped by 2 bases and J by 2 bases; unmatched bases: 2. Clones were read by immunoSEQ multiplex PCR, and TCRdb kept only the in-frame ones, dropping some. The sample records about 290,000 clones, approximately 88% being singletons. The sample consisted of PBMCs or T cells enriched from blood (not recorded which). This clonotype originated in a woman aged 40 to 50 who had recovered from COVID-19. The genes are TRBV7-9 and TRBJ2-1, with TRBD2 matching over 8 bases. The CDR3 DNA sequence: TGTGCCAGCAGCTTACAAGCGGGAGCCTACAATGAGCAGTTCTTC. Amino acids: CASSLQAGAYNEQFF.